This paragraph reports one TCR beta chain. This sample was included in a study of shared clonotypes between healthy human individuals. Genomic DNA (from each subset) was split evenly across several immunoSEQ plates. The repertoire was sequenced with immunoSEQ multiplex PCR; TCRdb's copy has only in-frame clones and lacks some. Of about 2.4 million clones listed, approximately 94% are singletons. The specimen was naive CD4+ T cells from PBMCs. Sample subset: CD45RA+ positively selected. This receptor was taken from a man aged 18-30 years in good health. Some clones in this sample may be carry-over from other donors' samples.

CDR3 loop: CASTPLTVQETQYF. In nucleotides, the CDR3 is TGTGCCAGCACTCCCCTGACAGTCCAAGAGACCCAGTACTTC. This chain links TRBV11-1 with TRBJ2-5, with D tentatively TRBD1 (5 bases). Germline V gene data show CDR1 as SGHAT and CDR2 as FQDESV (reference sequence). This CDR3 comprises 14 residues. V was shortened by 7 bases and J by 1 base, with 13 bases between the two germline ends.